The next 23 T cell receptor beta chains were all read from a single sample in a study of T cell repertoires in cytomegalovirus infection (dated by TCRdb to the late 2010s). The antigens these receptors bind are not known. The intended sense of this specimen's treatment or condition label: in vitro stimulation with specific CMV peptide epitopes to enrich CMV-specific T cells. Instrument used: Illumina HiSeq 1500. TCRdb reprocessed the public reads (quality trimming at Q25 with fastp, clone calling with MiXCR) and kept in-frame beta chains. Every entry covers one CDR3 protein and lists the most common genes and DNA from its rows. Recorded for this sample are around 430,000 distinct CDR3 sequences; about two fifths of them occurred a single time. The ten biggest clones cover around two fifths of the sample. This sample comprised cultured PBMCs, obtained from culture after CMV antigen stimulation. These TCRs come from a human donor in good health (CMV status not recorded). Some clones in this sample may be carry-over from other donors' samples.

The chain combines TRBV7-6 with TRBJ1-4; TRBD1 aligns across 11 bases. Germline-derived CDR1 and CDR2 are SGHVS and FNYEAQ. V gave up 7 bases and J gave up 7 bases; unmatched junction bases: 8. The CDR3 totals 15 residues. For the CDR3, the DNA is TGTGCCAGCACCTGGACAGGGGGCGCGAGTGAAAAACTGTTTTTT. This sequence encodes CASTWTGGASEKLFF.

This clonotype was picked up a small number of times. This chain connects TRBV12-3 or TRBV12-4 to TRBJ1-2, with unresolved D. V dropped 4 bases and J dropped 6 bases, with 12 bases sitting between them. The CDR3 runs 13 residues. CDR3 sequence reads: CASSSSRVDGYTF. The CDR3 DNA is TGTGCCAGCAGTTCGAGCAGAGTGGATGGCTACACCTTC.

V and J are TRBV4-1 and TRBJ2-1, with 11 positions matching TRBD2. Germline V gene lookup returns CDR1 MGHRA and CDR2 YSYEKL. Trimming removed 11 bases from V and 1 base from J; junction bases left unmatched: 10. The CDR3 is 16 residues long. The CDR3 DNA sequence: TGCGCCGGACCGACTAGCGGGAAACGGTCCTACAATGAGCAGTTCTTC. Encoded protein: CAGPTSGKRSYNEQFF.

This clonotype was seen a handful of times. The chain combines TRBV7-2 with TRBJ2-1, with TRBD2 matching 11 bases. Germline trimming cut 4 bases from V and 9 bases from J; bases unmatched to any gene: 8. The CDR3 runs to 15 residues. Germline CDR1 and CDR2: SGHTA and FQGNSA. The CDR3 region has the DNA TGTGCCAGCAGCTCCGTACTAGCGGGAGCGGGTGAGCAGTTCTTC. It yields the protein CASSSVLAGAGEQFF.

J is TRBJ1-2 and V is TRBV6-1; a possible D gene is TRBD1 (5 bases). The CDR3 covers 14 residues. The V gene lost 10 bases and the J gene lost 0 bases, with 15 bases spanning the gap. Per germline, CDR1 MNHNS and CDR2 SASEGT. CDR3 amino acids: CATSPGISNYGYTF. Written as DNA, the CDR3 is TGTGCCACCTCTCCAGGGATTTCTAACTATGGCTACACCTTC.

V usage is TRBV7-8 and J usage is TRBJ2-7; D call uncertain. V was pared by 2 bases and J by 1 base, with 9 bases between. Per germline, CDR1 SGHVS and CDR2 FQNEAQ. The CDR3 length is 14 residues. The CDR3 nucleotides are TGTGCCAGCAGCTTATTGTTTTTTTCCTACGAGCAGTACTTC. Encoded protein: CASSLLFFSYEQYF.

This chain joins TRBV7-9 and TRBJ2-5; unclear D gene. Per the germline V gene, CDR1 is SEHNR and CDR2 is FQNEAQ (reference sequence). V was cut by 0 bases and J by 6 bases, with 17 bases left in between. The CDR3 spans 16 residues. As DNA, the CDR3 is TGTGCCAGCAGCTTAGCTAGGACCTCCAGCCGACAGACCCAGTACTTC. It yields the protein CASSLARTSSRQTQYF.

CDR3 DNA sequence: TGTGCCAGCAGCTTAGCGACAGGGAGAAACGAAAAACTGTTTTTT. Translating gives CASSLATGRNEKLFF. The chain has TRBV7-8 and TRBJ1-4; TRBD1 agrees at 7 bases. The CDR3 extends over 15 amino acids. The V and J ends lost 0 bases and 8 bases, in that order; junction bases with no gene match: 6. Germline values: CDR1 SGHVS, CDR2 FQNEAQ.

This clonotype has a handful of counts. This chain uses TRBV7-9 with TRBJ2-7; TRBD1 matches at 8 bases. Germline CDR1 and CDR2: SEHNR and FQNEAQ (reference sequence). After removal of 5 bases from V and 4 bases from J, the junction contained 10 bases not matched to a gene. The CDR3 sequence is 15 residues long. The CDR3 sequence is CASSRPGTGTYEQYF. CDR3 nucleotides: TGTGCCAGCAGCCGGCCCGGGACAGGAACATACGAGCAGTACTTC.

The chain's CDR3 is CASSFGGSTVRIGNTIYF. Written as DNA, the CDR3 is TGTGCCAGCAGTTTCGGGGGGTCGACAGTTCGGATTGGAAACACCATATATTTT. The V call is TRBV6-6, the J call TRBJ1-3; D might be TRBD1 (5 bases). The V end was cut by 4 bases, the J end by 3 bases, with 22 bases between. This CDR3 contains 18 residues. From germline, CDR1 is MNHNY and CDR2 SVGAGI (reference sequence).

This clonotype was seen a few times. The rearrangement joins TRBV27 to TRBJ2-7, with TRBD2 matching 7 bases. CDR3 length equals 13 residues. V dropped 7 bases and J dropped 2; count of bases not matched to a gene: 5. Germline V lookup: CDR1 MNHEY, CDR2 SMNVEV (reference sequence). This CDR3 is CASIPAGTYEQYF. DNA of the CDR3: TGTGCCAGCATCCCAGCGGGGACCTACGAGCAGTACTTC.

This clonotype was detected ten times or more. The chain employs TRBV7-2 and TRBJ2-3, with TRBD2 matching over 14 bases. The V and J ends lost 4 bases and 8 bases, in that order; junction bases with no gene match: 5. In germline, CDR1 is SGHTA, CDR2 FQGNSA. The CDR3 has 15 amino acids. Here the CDR3 reads CASSSRTSGGFTQYF. CDR3 nucleotides: TGTGCCAGCAGCTCCAGGACTAGCGGGGGGTTTACGCAGTATTTT.

This chain joins TRBV20-1 and TRBJ1-4, with D unclear. Trimming took 2 bases from V and 5 from J, leaving 3 bases between them. Germline V gene lookup returns CDR1 DFQATT and CDR2 SNEGSKA (reference sequence). CDR3 length equals 11 residues. The CDR3 region has the DNA TGCAGTGCTAGAACCAATGAAAAACTGTTTTTT. This gives the protein CSARTNEKLFF.

The CDR3 loop is CASTASSAGPTDTQYF. In nucleotides, the CDR3 is TGTGCCAGCACCGCCAGCTCGGCGGGGCCCACAGATACGCAGTATTTT. The chain joins TRBV7-9 to TRBJ2-3; D is perhaps TRBD2 (6 bases). V was trimmed by 7 bases and J by 2 bases, leaving 19 bases between them. Germline lookup yields CDR1 SEHNR and CDR2 FQNEAQ (reference sequence). The CDR3 runs 16 residues.

V is TRBV28 and J is TRBJ2-2; 8 bases fit TRBD2. The V segment lost 3 bases and the J segment 2 bases; nucleotides outside the gene matches: 2. Looked up from germline, CDR1 is MDHEN and CDR2 is SYDVKM. CDR3 length: 15 amino acids. CDR3: CASSFGLANTGELFF. The CDR3 DNA follows: TGTGCCAGCAGTTTTGGACTAGCTAACACCGGGGAGCTGTTTTTT.

This clonotype was seen more than once but under ten times. The rearrangement joins TRBV6-1 to TRBJ1-1; no clear D. With 11 bases removed from V and 11 bases from J, the gap between germline ends came to 9 bases. The length of the CDR3 is 8 residues. Germline V lookup: CDR1 MNHNS, CDR2 SASEGT. The CDR3 region has the DNA TGTGCCCCCGCTAGGGCTTTCTTT. Translation: CAPARAFF.

Only a few counts were recorded for this clonotype. This chain joins TRBV19 and TRBJ1-5, with D unresolved. Germline V gene sequence: CDR1 LNHDA, CDR2 SQIVND (reference sequence). This CDR3 region has 15 residues. V was trimmed by 7 bases and J by 0 bases, leaving 13 bases between them. The CDR3 protein is CASTPSGYSNQPQHF. CDR3 nucleotides: TGTGCCAGTACCCCGAGCGGATATAGCAATCAGCCCCAGCATTTT.

This clonotype was recorded a few times. A junction end diverges from the germline sequence, so it may reflect a read error. This chain uses TRBV4-1 with TRBJ1-2, with D perhaps matching TRBD1 (6 bases). This CDR3 spans 14 amino acids. Germline V gives CDR1 MGHRA, CDR2 YSYEKL. The CDR3 protein is CASSQEWPGVHLVF. For the CDR3, the DNA is TGCGCCAGCAGCCAAGAATGGCCAGGGGTCCATCTAGTCTTC.

This rearrangement joins TRBV19 to TRBJ1-6, with no clear D. This CDR3 has 16 residues. Trimming took 4 bases from V and 4 from J, leaving 14 bases between them. Germline V gives CDR1 LNHDA, CDR2 SQIVND (reference sequence). CDR3 coding DNA: TGTGCCAGTAGTACTGGCCCTTACGGGTATAATTCACCCCTCCACTTT. Translating gives CASSTGPYGYNSPLHF.

The table lists this clonotype with a few counts. This chain uses TRBV12-3 or TRBV12-4 with TRBJ2-3; no clear D gene. V lost 6 bases to trimming and J lost 4 bases, with 14 bases between them. The length of the CDR3 is 14 residues. The CDR3 sequence is CASRLDSMSDTQYF. The DNA for the CDR3 is TGTGCCAGCAGGCTTGATTCTATGTCAGATACGCAGTATTTT.

The chain joins TRBV5-1 to TRBJ2-7; D is undetermined. This CDR3 contains 15 residues. Per the germline V gene, CDR1 is SGHRS and CDR2 is YFSETQ. The V gene lost 0 bases and the J gene lost 2 bases, with 12 bases spanning the gap. This chain's CDR3 is CASSLASGYPYEQYF. The CDR3 bases are TGCGCCAGCAGCTTGGCCTCCGGGTACCCCTACGAGCAGTACTTC. Based on the CDR3 plus reference TRBV5-1 and TRBJ2-7, the full variable domain is KAGVTQTPRYLIKTRGQQVTLSCSPISGHRSVSWYQQTPGQGLQFLFEYFSETQRNKGNFPGRFSGRQFSNSRSEMNVSTLELGDSALYLCASSLASGYPYEQYFGPGTRLTVT.

The DNA of the CDR3 is TGTGCCAGCAGAGGACCCTCCTACGAGCAGTACTTC. It encodes CASRGPSYEQYF. The V call is TRBV6-2 or TRBV6-3, the J call TRBJ2-7; D not resolved. The germline V and J ends were trimmed by 6 bases and 0 bases, with 6 bases remaining between them. Germline values: CDR1 MNHEY, CDR2 SVGEGT. The CDR3 sequence is 12 residues long.

This clonotype has more than one count but fewer than ten. V gene TRBV12-3 or TRBV12-4 combines with J gene TRBJ2-5; a weak D match, TRBD2 (6 bases). V was trimmed by 4 bases and J by 0 bases, leaving 18 bases between them. This CDR3 has 17 residues. The CDR3 bases are TGTGCCAGCAGTTCCCACATAGCGGCGTTGTACCAAGAGACCCAGTACTTC. Amino acid sequence: CASSSHIAALYQETQYF.